Listed here are 23 T cell receptor beta chains from one sample, sequenced in a study of T cell responses to AZD1222 COVID-19 vaccine. Some clones are missing from TCRdb's copy, which holds only in-frame ones; the method was immunoSEQ multiplex PCR. The sample gives 100,000 to 150,000 clones, roughly 89% of which show up once; 6.3% is in the top ten. Sample: peripheral blood, taken on day 0 of AZD1222 vaccination. Receptor source: an adult in good health.

The rearrangement links TRBV4-3 to TRBJ1-6; D perhaps matches TRBD1 (5 bases). Germline assignment: CDR1 LGHNA and CDR2 YSLEER. V was clipped by 4 bases and J by 9 bases, with 19 bases between them. The CDR3 runs 16 residues. CDR3 protein: CASSPNPAGDSSPLHF. CDR3 bases: TGCGCCAGCAGCCCCAACCCTGCGGGGGATAGTTCACCCCTCCACTTT.

The V and J genes are TRBV18 and TRBJ1-3; D is possibly TRBD1 (5 bases). Germline V gene lookup returns CDR1 KGHSH and CDR2 LQKENI. CDR3 length: 17 amino acids. Between the trimmed V and J ends, which lost 5 bases and 0 bases, there was a span of 17 bases. The CDR3 coding sequence is TGTGCCAGCTCATGGTCAACCGACAGAGGCTCTGGAAACACCATATATTTT. It translates to CASSWSTDRGSGNTIYF. The entire variable domain, with the rest obtained from reference TRBV18 and TRBJ1-3, is as follows: NAGVMQNPRHLVRRRGQEARLRCSPMKGHSHVYWYRQLPEEGLKFMVYLQKENIIDESGMPKERFSAEFPKEGPSILRIQQVVRGDSAAYFCASSWSTDRGSGNTIYFGEGSWLTVV.

The chain carries TRBV18 and TRBJ2-2; a possible D gene is TRBD2 (5 bases). CDR1 and CDR2 from the germline V gene are KGHSH and LQKENI. The CDR3 spans 14 residues. Trimming stripped 3 bases from V and 6 bases from J, with 11 bases between. CDR3 in amino acids: CASSPEARAGELFF. The CDR3 bases are TGTGCCAGCTCACCGGAGGCGCGGGCCGGGGAGCTGTTTTTT.

This clone was seen a few times. CDR3: CASSSFRKSSGANVLTF. The CDR3 DNA reads TGTGCCAGCAGCTCCTTCAGGAAGAGCTCTGGGGCCAACGTCCTGACTTTC. The chain combines TRBV5-6 with TRBJ2-6; the D is unclear. CDR3 length equals 17 residues. CDR1 and CDR2 (germline): SGHDT, YYEEEE. The V gene lost 3 bases and the J gene lost 0 bases, with 13 bases spanning the gap. Full variable domain (remainder filled in from reference TRBV5-6 and TRBJ2-6): DAGVTQSPTHLIKTRGQQVTLRCSPKSGHDTVSWYQQALGQGPQFIFQYYEEEERQRGNFPDRFSGHQFPNYSSELNVNALLLGDSALYLCASSSFRKSSGANVLTFGAGSRLTVL.

The chain has TRBV7-2 and TRBJ2-5; 9 bases are a match to TRBD2. Germline values: CDR1 SGHTA, CDR2 FQGNSA. V lost 1 base and J lost 5; bases outside the gene matches: 14. This CDR3 contains 18 residues. The DNA of the CDR3 is TGTGCCAGCAGCTTAGTTCACTCGCGGGGGGGGCGGGAGGAGACCCAGTACTTC. This translates into CASSLVHSRGGREETQYF.

The rearrangement joins TRBV5-6 to TRBJ1-5, with 7 bases aligning to TRBD1. Germline V gene data show CDR1 as SGHDT and CDR2 as YYEEEE. Trimming cost V 2 bases and J 0 bases; bases outside gene matches: 11. The CDR3 has 18 amino acids. In nucleotides, the CDR3 is TGTGCCAGCAGCTTTCGCGGGACAGCCGGCTATAGCAATCAGCCCCAGCATTTT. It codes for CASSFRGTAGYSNQPQHF.

The chain recombines TRBV19 with TRBJ2-2; TRBD2 is a possible D gene (7 bases). The V gene's germline CDR1 is LNHDA and CDR2 SQIVND (reference sequence). The CDR3 consists of 16 residues. V lost 7 bases and J lost 6, with 21 bases in between. The chain's CDR3 is CASIPTRRGLAGELFF. DNA for the CDR3: TGTGCCAGTATCCCTACCCGGCGGGGGCTCGCCGGGGAGCTGTTTTTT.

The chain uses TRBV7-2 and TRBJ2-3, with D perhaps TRBD1 (6 bases). Per germline, CDR1 SGHTA and CDR2 FQGNSA. V gave up 0 bases and J gave up 6 bases, with 13 bases separating them. CDR3 length: 15 residues. The CDR3 spells CASSLAFQGIDTQYF. The DNA of the CDR3 is TGTGCCAGCAGCTTAGCTTTCCAGGGGATTGATACGCAGTATTTT.

This clone was observed once. The CDR3 protein is CASSPLSVRDFYGYTF. DNA for the CDR3: TGTGCCAGTAGTCCCCTTTCGGTGAGAGACTTCTATGGCTACACCTTC. J is TRBJ1-2 and V is TRBV19, with D unresolved. CDR1 is LNHDA, CDR2 SQIVND, per germline (reference sequence). CDR3 length equals 16 residues. Trimming stripped 5 bases from V and 4 bases from J, with 20 bases between.

Only one count was recorded for this clone. This chain joins TRBV5-1 and TRBJ1-3; D is possibly TRBD1 (5 bases). V shed 4 bases and J shed 4 bases, with 15 bases lying between them. From germline, CDR1 is SGHRS and CDR2 YFSETQ. The CDR3 runs to 15 residues. CDR3 nucleotides: TGCGCCAGCAGCATGGGACCCATCTCCGGAAACACCATATATTTT. This translates into CASSMGPISGNTIYF.

V gene TRBV6-5 combines with J gene TRBJ1-3; D not certain. V was clipped by 6 bases and J by 1 base, with 10 bases between them. From germline, CDR1 is MNHEY and CDR2 SVGAGI. The CDR3 runs 14 residues. This chain's CDR3 is CASREKRSGNTIYF. The CDR3 coding sequence is TGTGCCAGCAGGGAGAAGAGGTCTGGAAACACCATATATTTT.

The DNA of the CDR3 is TGTGCCAGCAGTGAAGCTTGGTTTGATGGCTACACCTTC. The encoded protein is CASSEAWFDGYTF. The chain recombines TRBV2 with TRBJ1-2; no firm D call. V lost 0 bases and J lost 6, with 8 bases in between. Germline V gene sequence: CDR1 SNHLY, CDR2 FYNNEI. The CDR3 extends over 13 amino acids.

The chain recombines TRBV7-9 with TRBJ1-3; D may be TRBD1 (6 bases). The ends were cut back, 0 bases at V and 9 bases at J, with 21 bases in the middle. The CDR3 has 17 amino acids. Looked up from germline, CDR1 is SEHNR and CDR2 is FQNEAQ (reference sequence). The CDR3 DNA is TGTGCCAGCAGCTTAGCAGCCTTAGGGGGACGGATAAGCACCATATATTTT. Translating gives CASSLAALGGRISTIYF. Supplemented by reference TRBV7-9 and TRBJ1-3, the full variable domain reads DTGVSQNPRHKITKRGQNVTFRCDPISEHNRLYWYRQTLGQGPEFLTYFQNEAQLEKSRLLSDRFSAERPKGSFSTLEIQRTEQGDSAMYLCASSLAALGGRISTIYFGEGSWLTVV.

The chain employs TRBV2 and TRBJ1-6; D unresolved. The V end was cut by 8 bases, the J end by 6 bases, with 8 bases between. The CDR3 has 12 amino acids. CDR1 SNHLY and CDR2 FYNNEI come from the germline V gene. In DNA, the CDR3 is TGTGCCAGCGAGTCCCTTAATTCACCCCTCCACTTT. Encoded protein: CASESLNSPLHF.

The CDR3 DNA reads as TGTGCCAGCAGTTACACAGGGGATCGTGAGCAGTTCTTC. Translating it yields CASSYTGDREQFF. The chain couples TRBV6-5 to TRBJ2-1, with 7 bases that match TRBD1. The CDR3 has 13 amino acids. Germline V CDR1 and CDR2: MNHEY, SVGAGI. V lost 2 bases and J lost 9; bases outside the gene matches: 4.

The V and J genes are TRBV18 and TRBJ1-2; D is unclear. Trimming shortened V by 0 bases and J by 4 bases, and 9 bases separated the two germline ends. There are 14 residues in the CDR3. CDR1 KGHSH and CDR2 LQKENI come from the germline V gene. In DNA, the CDR3 is TGTGCCAGCTCACCACCACAACCCGGCTATGGCTACACCTTC. It yields the protein CASSPPQPGYGYTF.

J is TRBJ2-7 and V is TRBV5-6; D is uncertain. The V end lost 4 bases, the J end lost 4 bases, and 12 bases lay between the germline ends. Looked up from germline, CDR1 is SGHDT and CDR2 is YYEEEE. This CDR3 is built from 13 residues. The CDR3 coding sequence is TGTGCCAGCAGCCCCCGTGGCAGTTACGAGCAGTACTTC. It translates to CASSPRGSYEQYF.

The chain employs TRBV7-9 and TRBJ1-2; 7 bases match TRBD1. Germline V gene lookup returns CDR1 SEHNR and CDR2 FQNEAQ (reference sequence). The V and J ends lost 8 bases and 4 bases, in that order; junction bases with no gene match: 7. The CDR3 runs 13 residues. The chain's CDR3 is CASGQAESYGYTF. CDR3 DNA sequence: TGTGCCAGCGGACAGGCCGAGAGCTATGGCTACACCTTC.

The rearrangement links TRBV5-1 to TRBJ1-2; 8 bases are a match to TRBD1. After removal of 2 bases from V and 0 bases from J, the junction contained 12 bases not matched to a gene. The CDR3 consists of 18 residues. Germline V CDR1 and CDR2: SGHRS, YFSETQ. The CDR3 DNA reads TGCGCCAGCAGCTTAGACCCCCCAGGGGGCTTAACTAACTATGGCTACACCTTC. Protein sequence: CASSLDPPGGLTNYGYTF.

The genes are TRBV3-1 (or the pseudogene TRBV3-2) and TRBJ1-2; 9 bases match TRBD1. The CDR3 contains 17 residues. Germline CDR1 is LGHDT and CDR2 is YNNKEL (reference sequence). J gave up 2 bases and V 1 base, and 8 bases lay outside the gene matches. CDR3 sequence (DNA): TGTGCCAGCAGCCAAGTTACGGGACAGGGATTAAACTATGGCTACACCTTC. Its protein is CASSQVTGQGLNYGYTF.

This clone appeared once. The chain joins TRBV5-1 to TRBJ2-5; no definite D call. Trimming stripped 4 bases from V and 1 base from J, with 8 bases between. Germline loops: CDR1 SGHRS, CDR2 YFSETQ. The CDR3 spans 13 residues. The CDR3 sequence: CASSRRVQETQYF. The CDR3 nucleotides are TGCGCCAGCAGCCGCCGGGTCCAAGAGACCCAGTACTTC.

The chain is built from TRBV6-1 and TRBJ1-6; D gene uncertain. V lost 2 bases and J lost 11, with 10 bases in between. This CDR3 region has 13 residues. In germline, CDR1 is MNHNS, CDR2 SASEGT. Here the CDR3 DNA reads TGTGCCAGCAGTGAAATGGATGAGGCACCCCTCCACTTT. Its translation: CASSEMDEAPLHF.

The chain carries TRBV4-3 and TRBJ2-7; D may match TRBD1 or TRBD2 (5 bases each). This CDR3 has 14 amino acids. Germline V CDR1 and CDR2: LGHNA, YSLEER. Trimming cost V 4 bases and J 1 base, with 11 bases left between them. The CDR3 region is CASSRDRRSYEQYF. CDR3 nucleotides: TGCGCCAGCAGCCGGGACCGACGTTCCTACGAGCAGTACTTC.